The 29 T cell receptor beta chains presented below share a single source sample, sequenced in a study of T cell clonality in common variable immunodeficiency (dated by TCRdb to about 2015). The library was produced with the immunoSEQ multiplex PCR assay. TCRdb mirrors the immuneACCESS table, restricted to in-frame sequences. Some clones are absent from its copies; in checked studies, under half trace to an unresolved V gene, and the reason for the others is unknown. The sample records 57,000 or so clones, none occurring a single time. The ten largest clones capture roughly 1.7% of the sample. Sequenced: peripheral blood mononuclear cells. Receptors were obtained from a person aged 18 to 75 in good health.

This clone showed up many times. The observed sequence ends 3 residues before the CDR3 terminus, with the missing tail filled in from the germline J gene. This rearrangement joins TRBV5-4 to TRBJ2-7, with D unresolved. The CDR3 consists of 14 residues. From germline, CDR1 is SGHNT and CDR2 YYREEE (reference sequence). Trimming stripped 4 bases from V and 0 bases from J, with 11 bases between. The sequenced CDR3 bases are TGTGCCAGCAGCCCTCTACCAAGCTCCTACGAG. It encodes CASSPLPSSYE. The full CDR3 protein is CASSPLPSSYEQYF.

This clone was recorded at least ten times. The read terminates 3 residues before the CDR3 end, so the remaining end is supplied by the germline J gene. The genes are TRBV19 and TRBJ2-1, with 12 nucleotides matching TRBD2. J was trimmed by 4 bases and V by 7 bases; bases with no gene match: 20. Germline V gene sequence: CDR1 LNHDA, CDR2 SQIVND (reference sequence). The length of the CDR3 is 20 residues. Incomplete CDR3 DNA: TGTGCCAGTATGGAACAGGGGCTCCCGACTAGCGGGAGTGTGTACAATGAG. This encodes CASMEQGLPTSGSVYNE. The whole CDR3 protein reads CASMEQGLPTSGSVYNEQFF.

This clone was seen repeatedly, ten times or more. At one of its ends the junction is not consistent with the germline gene, which may arise from a read error. The observed sequence ends 3 residues before the CDR3 terminus, with the missing tail filled in from the germline J gene. The chain recombines TRBV7-7 with TRBJ2-5; the match to TRBD2 covers 7 bases. Germline V CDR1 and CDR2: SSHAT, FNYEAQ (reference sequence). The CDR3 has 13 residues. This CDR3 is CASSSERGGTQYF. Partial CDR3 DNA: TGTGCTAGCAGCTCCGAGCGGGGAGGGACC.

This clone has at least ten counts. The read falls 3 residues short of the CDR3 end, and the missing part is taken from the germline J gene. This rearrangement joins TRBV13 to TRBJ2-3; TRBD2 is a possible D gene (6 bases). CDR1 is PRHDT, CDR2 FYEKMQ, per germline (reference sequence). The V gene lost 5 bases and the J gene lost 0 bases, with 18 bases spanning the gap. The CDR3 length is 17 residues. The covered CDR3 bases are TGTGCCAGCAGCCTTGGGTACTACAGCGGGAGCACAGATACG. Its translation is CASSLGYYSGSTDT. The whole CDR3 sequence reads CASSLGYYSGSTDTQYF.

This clone was counted at least ten times. The read ends 3 residues early relative to the CDR3; the germline J gene fills the gap. The chain employs TRBV20-1 and TRBJ2-7, with 11 bases fitting TRBD2. CDR1 is DFQATT and CDR2 is SNEGSKA in the germline V gene (reference sequence). This CDR3 has 14 residues. The V and J ends lost 4 bases and 2 bases, in that order; junction bases with no gene match: 4. Partial CDR3 DNA: TGCAGTGCTAACAGACTAGCGGGGCCCTACGAG. Translating it yields CSANRLAGPYE. The entire CDR3 sequence reads CSANRLAGPYEQYF.

The sample holds many counts of this clone. The read ends 3 residues shy of where the CDR3 ends; the end is completed using the germline J gene. V and J are TRBV12-5 and TRBJ1-4; 8 bases agree with TRBD1. The germline CDR1 and CDR2 sequences are LGHNT and FRNRAP. This CDR3 has 14 residues. V shed 4 bases, J shed 9 bases, and the junction held 7 bases outside the gene matches. Incomplete CDR3 DNA: TGTGCTAGTGGTTCCGGACAGGGTGGGAAAAAA. It yields the protein CASGSGQGGKK. The whole CDR3 sequence reads CASGSGQGGKKLFF. The whole variable domain, filled in from reference TRBV12-5 and TRBJ1-4, reads DARVTQTPRHKVTEMGQEVTMRCQPILGHNTVFWYRQTMMQGLELLAYFRNRAPLDDSGMPKDRFSAEMPDATLATLKIQPSEPRDSAVYFCASGSGQGGKKLFFGSGTQLSVL.

This clone was counted ten times or more. The read finishes 3 residues shy of the CDR3 end, and the germline J gene is used to complete it. The chain links TRBV19 to TRBJ2-5, with 8 bases that match TRBD1. Germline V lookup: CDR1 LNHDA, CDR2 SQIVND (reference sequence). The J segment lost 4 bases and the V segment lost 4 bases, leaving 14 bases of the junction unmatched. There are 17 residues in the CDR3. The CDR3 sequence: CASSRGTGRGDRETQYF. The DNA read from the CDR3 is TGTGCCAGTAGTAGGGGGACAGGCAGGGGAGACCGAGAGACC.

In its sample, this clone was seen many times. From the germline J gene comes the end of the CDR3, since the read stops 3 residues before it. V usage is TRBV19 and J usage is TRBJ1-5; no clear D gene. The CDR3 sequence is 13 residues long. Trimming pared 1 base from V and 6 bases from J, leaving 7 bases between. The germline CDR1 and CDR2 sequences are LNHDA and SQIVND (reference sequence). The sequenced part of the CDR3 DNA is TGTGCCAGTAGTATAGTAGAGGGTCAGCCC. Its protein is CASSIVEGQP. The full CDR3 protein reads CASSIVEGQPQHF.

In this sample, this clone turned up many times. The sequenced CDR3 bases are TGTGCCAGCACCGAAAGGGAGACC. This translates into CASTERET. The full-length CDR3 reads as CASTERETQYF. The chain combines TRBV6-2 or TRBV6-3 with TRBJ2-5; unclear D gene. Sequencing ends 3 residues short of the CDR3 end; the germline J gene provides the rest. Per the germline V gene, CDR1 is MNHEY and CDR2 is SVGEGT. Trimming took 7 bases from V and 5 from J, leaving 8 bases between them. The CDR3 is 11 residues long.

Ten or more counts support this clone. The CDR3 goes on 3 residues after the read ends, and that part is filled in from the germline J gene. The genes are TRBV28 and TRBJ2-2; 7 bases match TRBD1. V was pared by 4 bases and J by 4 bases, with 6 bases of the junction left unmatched. The V gene's germline CDR1 is MDHEN and CDR2 SYDVKM. The CDR3 contains 15 residues. The CDR3: CASSSETGITGELFF. The part of the CDR3 DNA that was read is TGTGCCAGCAGTTCCGAGACAGGGATCACCGGGGAG.

This clone was seen ten or more times. The read gets to within 3 residues of the CDR3 end, and the germline J gene fills in the rest. This chain uses TRBV5-1 with TRBJ2-2; the match to TRBD2 covers 7 bases. Germline CDR1 SGHRS, CDR2 YFSETQ. The V segment lost 3 bases and the J segment 0 bases; nucleotides outside the gene matches: 2. The CDR3 has 15 residues. CDR3 amino acids: CASSWSGTNTGELFF. The part of the CDR3 DNA that was read is TGCGCCAGCAGCTGGAGCGGGACGAACACCGGGGAG.

There are many counts of this clone. The sequenced fragment ends 3 residues before the CDR3 boundary, so the rest is inferred from the germline J gene. The V and J genes are TRBV7-2 and TRBJ2-7, with a possible D match to TRBD1 (6 bases). The CDR3 is made up of 15 amino acids. V dropped 5 bases and J dropped 6 bases, with 20 bases sitting between them. The germline V gene has CDR1 SGHTA and CDR2 FQGNSA. The sequenced CDR3 bases are TGTGCCAGCAGCCCTAGGGCAGGGGTCTTGATCGAG. As protein: CASSPRAGVLIE. In full, the CDR3 reads CASSPRAGVLIEQYF.

At least ten counts were recorded for this clone. The read falls 3 residues short of the CDR3 end, and the missing part is taken from the germline J gene. The chain employs TRBV28 and TRBJ1-5; D is undetermined. The CDR3 is 14 amino acids. Germline values: CDR1 MDHEN, CDR2 SYDVKM. V lost 2 bases and J 4 bases, leaving 9 bases between the germline ends. CDR3 loop: CASSLGHPNQPQHF. The CDR3 bases that were read are TGTGCCAGCAGTTTAGGGCACCCTAATCAGCCC.

This clone was picked up many times. The CDR3 goes on 3 residues after the read ends, and that part is filled in from the germline J gene. V is TRBV2 and J is TRBJ1-2; 9 bases agree with TRBD1. Germline-derived CDR1 and CDR2 are SNHLY and FYNNEI. After removal of 6 bases from V and 4 bases from J, the junction contained 0 bases not matched to a gene. The CDR3 covers 12 residues. CDR3 DNA (partial): TGTGCCAGCAGGGACAGGGGCTATGGC. It codes for CASRDRGYG. Given in full, the CDR3 is CASRDRGYGYTF.

This clone was recorded at least ten times. The DNA ends 3 residues before the CDR3 does, and the rest of the CDR3 is filled in from the germline J gene. This chain joins TRBV7-9 and TRBJ2-1, with D unclear. CDR1 is SEHNR, CDR2 FQNEAQ, per germline (reference sequence). The CDR3 runs to 14 residues. V shed 0 bases and J shed 5 bases, with 8 bases lying between them. The sequenced part of the CDR3 DNA is TGTGCCAGCAGCTTAGCGCAACAGAACAATGAG. Its translation: CASSLAQQNNE. The full CDR3 protein is CASSLAQQNNEQFF.

This clone was seen repeatedly, ten times or more. The CDR3 is cut off 3 residues early in the read; its end comes from the germline J gene. The rearrangement uses TRBV7-2 and TRBJ1-2; D not certain. Germline CDR1 SGHTA, CDR2 FQGNSA. The CDR3 is 15 amino acids. Incomplete CDR3 DNA: TGTGCCAGCAGCTTATTACGGCAGTCGTTGGGCGGC. This gives the protein CASSLLRQSLGG. The whole CDR3 is CASSLLRQSLGGYTF.

This clone has more than one count but fewer than ten. The read terminates 3 residues ahead of where the CDR3 ends, so the germline J gene completes it. The chain has TRBV18 and TRBJ2-2; 8 nucleotides match TRBD2. This CDR3 spans 16 amino acids. In germline, CDR1 is KGHSH, CDR2 LQKENI. V dropped 4 bases and J dropped 6; count of bases not matched to a gene: 10. CDR3 DNA, as far as it was read: TGTGCCAGCTCACTGTCAAGCGGGAGTCTCGCCGGGGAG. This translates into CASSLSSGSLAGE. From start to end, the CDR3 is CASSLSSGSLAGELFF.

This clone was observed many times. The read halts 3 residues ahead of the CDR3 end, with the missing end drawn from the germline J gene. This chain joins TRBV7-9 and TRBJ2-1; perhaps TRBD2 as D (5 bases). V lost 11 bases, J lost 6 bases, and 11 bases lay in between. This CDR3 comprises 11 residues. Germline V lookup: CDR1 SEHNR, CDR2 FQNEAQ (reference sequence). CDR3 DNA (partial): TGTGCCTTCCGGGGTTCCAATGAG. This translates into CAFRGSNE. The full-length CDR3 reads as CAFRGSNEQFF. The whole variable domain, remainder taken from reference TRBV7-9 and TRBJ2-1, is DTGVSQNPRHKITKRGQNVTFRCDPISEHNRLYWYRQTLGQGPEFLTYFQNEAQLEKSRLLSDRFSAERPKGSFSTLEIQRTEQGDSAMYLCAFRGSNEQFFGPGTRLTVL.

This clone has a count of ten or more. The read gets to within 3 residues of the CDR3 end, and the germline J gene fills in the rest. V usage is TRBV7-3 and J usage is TRBJ2-3; possibly TRBD1 for D (5 bases). Trimming took 5 bases from V and 0 from J, leaving 9 bases between them. The CDR3 loop spans 14 amino acids. Germline loops: CDR1 SGHTA, CDR2 FQGTGA. The covered CDR3 bases are TGTGCCAGCAGCCCGACAGTTAGCACAGATACG. Translating gives CASSPTVSTDT. The full CDR3 is CASSPTVSTDTQYF.

This clone was counted ten times or more. The observed sequence ends 3 residues before the CDR3 terminus, with the missing tail filled in from the germline J gene. The gene calls are TRBV4-1 and TRBJ1-5; 7 nucleotides align to TRBD1. This CDR3 is built from 15 residues. With 4 bases clipped from V and 3 bases from J, the junction kept 6 bases outside the gene matches. Germline assignment: CDR1 MGHRA and CDR2 YSYEKL. The CDR3 protein is CASSLGQANNQPQHF. The covered CDR3 bases are TGCGCCAGCAGCCTTGGACAGGCGAACAATCAGCCC.

This clone was seen at least ten times. The read terminates 3 residues ahead of where the CDR3 ends, so the germline J gene completes it. The chain uses TRBV28 and TRBJ2-7; 8 nucleotides align to TRBD2. The CDR3 totals 16 residues. Germline V gives CDR1 MDHEN, CDR2 SYDVKM. Trimming removed 6 bases from V and 0 bases from J; junction bases left unmatched: 10. CDR3 in amino acids: CASSTGGAASSYEQYF. The CDR3 bases that were read are TGTGCCAGCAGCACCGGGGGGGCGGCCAGCTCCTACGAG.

A word on this clone: Read coverage stops 3 residues before the CDR3 terminus; the germline J gene supplies the remainder. The chain is built from TRBV11-2 and TRBJ2-1, with 9 bases lining up with TRBD2. The CDR3 extends over 15 amino acids. Trimming removed 2 bases from V and 8 bases from J; junction bases left unmatched: 7. CDR1 and CDR2 from the germline V gene are SGHAT and FQNNGV. CDR3 protein: CASSLFRGRADEQFF. The covered CDR3 bases are TGTGCCAGCAGCTTATTCCGCGGGAGGGCCGATGAG.

This clone has a count of ten or more. The CDR3 end is not reached by the read, which stops 3 residues before it; the germline J gene fills it in. V is TRBV7-3 and J is TRBJ2-2; no firm D call. The CDR3 is 16 residues long. The ends were cut back, 1 base at V and 0 bases at J, with 9 bases in the middle. The V gene's germline CDR1 is SGHTA and CDR2 FQGTGA. The chain's CDR3 is CASSLKKTSNTGELFF. CDR3 DNA (partial): TGTGCCAGCAGCTTAAAGAAGACTTCGAACACCGGGGAG.

This clone was detected ten times or more. The read ends 3 residues shy of where the CDR3 ends; the end is completed using the germline J gene. Other DNA sequences in the sample encode the same CDR3. V usage is TRBV19 and J usage is TRBJ2-7, with TRBD1 matching over 8 bases. CDR3 length equals 13 residues. The germline gives CDR1 LNHDA, CDR2 SQIVND (reference sequence). After removal of 5 bases from V and 3 bases from J, the junction contained 3 bases not matched to a gene. CDR3 DNA (partial): TGTGCCAGTAGTCCGGGACAGGTCTACGAG. It specifies CASSPGQVYE. In full, the CDR3 reads CASSPGQVYEQYF.

In its sample, this clone was seen many times. The read is 3 residues too short to cover the CDR3 end, so that end is filled in from the germline J gene. The genes are TRBV6-2 or TRBV6-3 and TRBJ2-1; perhaps TRBD2 as D (6 bases). CDR3 length: 15 amino acids. From germline, CDR1 is MNHEY and CDR2 SVGEGT. Trimming stripped 5 bases from V and 7 bases from J, with 18 bases between. The CDR3 bases that were read are TGTGCCAGCAGTCACGGGGTCGGGAGTATTAATGAG. This encodes CASSHGVGSINE. In full, the CDR3 reads CASSHGVGSINEQFF.

This clone has a count of ten or more. The read ends 3 residues before the CDR3 terminus; that terminus is restored from the germline J gene. The rearrangement uses TRBV5-1 and TRBJ1-1; TRBD1 agrees at 7 bases. Germline CDR1 SGHRS, CDR2 YFSETQ. The CDR3 totals 14 residues. J gave up 5 bases and V 4 bases, and 8 bases lay outside the gene matches. The sequenced CDR3 bases are TGCGCCAGCAGCCCCAATGACAGGGTAACTGAA. Its protein is CASSPNDRVTE. The full CDR3 sequence reads CASSPNDRVTEAFF.

In its sample, this clone was seen many times. The CDR3 goes on 3 residues after the read ends, and that part is filled in from the germline J gene. This chain joins TRBV5-1 and TRBJ2-5; possible D gene TRBD2, 5 bases. This CDR3 region has 14 residues. Germline assignment: CDR1 SGHRS and CDR2 YFSETQ. This chain's CDR3 is CASSLARAKETQYF. The sequenced part of the CDR3 DNA is TGCGCCAGCAGCTTGGCGAGGGCCAAGGAAACC. Supplemented by reference TRBV5-1 and TRBJ2-5, the full variable domain reads KAGVTQTPRYLIKTRGQQVTLSCSPISGHRSVSWYQQTPGQGLQFLFEYFSETQRNKGNFPGRFSGRQFSNSRSEMNVSTLELGDSALYLCASSLARAKETQYFGPGTRLLVL.

There are many counts of this clone. Sequencing ends 3 residues short of the CDR3 end; the germline J gene provides the rest. The V and J genes are TRBV19 and TRBJ2-2; 9 bases agree with TRBD2. The CDR3 is 14 amino acids. The germline V gene encodes CDR1 LNHDA and CDR2 SQIVND (reference sequence). Trimming at V came to 7 bases and at J to 5 bases, leaving 5 bases not matched to a gene. CDR3 residues: CASTPSGITGELFF. CDR3 DNA (partial): TGTGCCAGTACTCCTAGCGGGATTACCGGGGAG.

In its sample, this clone was seen many times. The read comes to an end 3 residues before the CDR3 does, leaving the germline J gene to fill in the end. V and J are TRBV6-1 and TRBJ1-2, with D uncertain. In germline, CDR1 is MNHNS, CDR2 SASEGT. The CDR3 has 15 amino acids. Trimming removed 4 bases at V and 1 base at J, with 13 bases between. The DNA read from the CDR3 is TGTGCCAGCAGTGTCTCACAGCTTGGTAACTATGGC. Translating it yields CASSVSQLGNYG. In full, the CDR3 reads CASSVSQLGNYGYTF.